Presented here are 31 T cell receptor beta chains from one specimen sequenced in a study of spatial heterogeneity in lung cancer (dated by TCRdb to the late 2010s). The protocol used for the library was 5' RACE. Sequencing relied on a NextSeq 500. Through fastp at Q25 and MiXCR, TCRdb rebuilt clones from the public reads, retaining in-frame beta chains. Each entry merges the rows of one CDR3 protein and shows their most common DNA and genes. The sample table contains under 11,000 distinct CDR3 sequences; only one count was recorded for 3.5% to 5% of them. The ten largest clones represent 6% to 9.5% of the sample. The time point label, read with the paper, signifies: sample taken at primary tumor resection. Whole RNA extracted from tumor and nontumor lung tissue, or from cryopreserved PBMC samples, was used for TCR sequencing without cell sorting. The sample in question was normal lung tissue next to the tumor, obtained at surgery. The receptors stem from a male donor with early-stage non-small cell lung cancer.

This clonotype was found many times. The chain is built from TRBV24-1 and TRBJ1-1; the D is unclear. This CDR3 is built from 11 residues. V lost 4 bases to trimming and J lost 8 bases, with 7 bases between them. In germline, CDR1 is KGHDR, CDR2 SFDVKD. The CDR3 nucleotides are TGTGCCACCAGTGAGGCTGGGGAAGCTTTCTTT. Amino acid sequence: CATSEAGEAFF.

This clonotype was counted ten times or more. The rearrangement links TRBV7-9 to TRBJ2-1; D gene unclear. CDR3 length: 13 residues. CDR1 is SEHNR, CDR2 FQNEAQ, per germline (reference sequence). V was cut by 2 bases and J by 8 bases, with 10 bases left in between. The CDR3: CASSLTITDEQFF. The CDR3 DNA reads TGTGCCAGCAGCTTAACAATTACCGATGAGCAGTTCTTC.

This clonotype is labeled medium-sized. The V and J genes are TRBV6-5 and TRBJ1-2; D not resolved. The CDR3 covers 15 residues. The V gene's germline CDR1 is MNHEY and CDR2 SVGAGI. V dropped 5 bases and J dropped 5 bases, with 18 bases sitting between them. CDR3 sequence: CASSQKNTGVYGYTF. Written as DNA, the CDR3 is TGTGCCAGCAGTCAAAAGAATACTGGTGTATATGGCTACACCTTC.

A few counts support this clonotype. The genes are TRBV12-3 or TRBV12-4 and TRBJ2-3; D is uncertain. The CDR3 covers 13 residues. V lost 4 bases to trimming and J lost 1 base, with 6 bases between them. This CDR3 is CASSYQGTDTQYF. The CDR3 coding sequence is TGTGCCAGCAGTTATCAGGGCACAGATACGCAGTATTTT.

Many counts were recorded for this clonotype. The chain combines TRBV19 with TRBJ1-4, with no clear D. Germline loops: CDR1 LNHDA, CDR2 SQIVND (reference sequence). This CDR3 spans 13 amino acids. Trimming shortened V by 6 bases and J by 8 bases, and 13 bases separated the two germline ends. CDR3 residues: CASRHGGEEKLFF. The DNA of the CDR3 is TGTGCCAGTAGGCATGGAGGCGAAGAAAAACTGTTTTTT.

Ten or more counts support this clonotype. The chain joins TRBV14 to TRBJ1-1; no reliable D call. CDR3 length: 13 amino acids. Per germline, CDR1 SGHDN and CDR2 FVKESK. V was pared by 6 bases and J by 1 base, with 9 bases between. The CDR3 protein is CASRLDGNTEAFF. CDR3 bases: TGTGCCAGCAGGCTGGACGGGAACACTGAAGCTTTCTTT.

V is TRBV12-3 or TRBV12-4 and J is TRBJ1-2; unclear D gene. CDR3 length: 16 residues. Trimming left V 3 bases short and J 4 bases short, with 18 bases between. The CDR3 sequence: CASSLYRFLASYGYTF. CDR3 nucleotides: TGTGCCAGCAGTTTGTATCGGTTTTTGGCTTCCTATGGCTACACCTTC.

This clonotype was seen ten or more times. The genes are TRBV18 and TRBJ1-1; maybe TRBD1 (6 bases). CDR3 length equals 14 residues. Germline values: CDR1 KGHSH, CDR2 LQKENI. Trimming cost V 2 bases and J 7 bases, with 14 bases left between them. CDR3 in DNA: TGTGCCAGCTCACCATCTAACAGGGTGGGTGAAGCTTTCTTT. Residues: CASSPSNRVGEAFF.

This clonotype was recorded at least ten times. This sequence joins TRBV2 and TRBJ1-1; TRBD1 matches 8 bases. V trimming: 6 bases; J trimming: 1 base; junction bases outside the gene matches: 4. CDR1 and CDR2 from the germline V gene are SNHLY and FYNNEI. This CDR3 has 14 amino acids. This CDR3 reads CASRGDRGNTEAFF. The CDR3 nucleotides read TGTGCCAGCAGGGGAGACAGGGGGAACACTGAAGCTTTCTTT.

This clonotype was observed at least ten times. The chain has TRBV6-6 and TRBJ2-1; 8 bases are shared with TRBD2. There are 13 residues in the CDR3. Germline lookup yields CDR1 MNHNY and CDR2 SVGAGI (reference sequence). J was trimmed by 10 bases and V by 10 bases; bases with no gene match: 12. CDR3 DNA sequence: TGTGCCACCCACTTCGTCGGGGGGGGGGAGCAGTTCTTC. This sequence encodes CATHFVGGGEQFF.

This clonotype rates as medium-sized. The chain employs TRBV5-4 and TRBJ2-2, with a possible D match to TRBD1 (6 bases). From germline, CDR1 is SGHNT and CDR2 YYREEE (reference sequence). V lost 2 bases and J lost 1, with 9 bases in between. CDR3 size: 15 residues. The CDR3 nucleotides are TGTGCCAGCAGCTTCCAACAGGGGAACACCGGGGAGCTGTTTTTT. This encodes CASSFQQGNTGELFF. Variable domain in full (rest from reference TRBV5-4 and TRBJ2-2): ETGVTQSPTHLIKTRGQQVTLRCSSQSGHNTVSWYQQALGQGPQFIFQYYREEENGRGNFPPRFSGLQFPNYSSELNVNALELDDSALYLCASSFQQGNTGELFFGEGSRLTVL.

This clonotype was seen a handful of times. The V gene is TRBV7-9, the J gene TRBJ2-1; D call uncertain. This CDR3 region has 15 residues. With 3 bases removed from V and 5 bases from J, the gap between germline ends came to 14 bases. CDR1 is SEHNR, CDR2 FQNEAQ, per germline (reference sequence). CDR3 DNA sequence: TGTGCCAGCAGCTTGGGAACGCTACGGGACAATGAGCAGTTCTTC. It is translated as CASSLGTLRDNEQFF.

In its sample, this clonotype was seen many times. The chain carries TRBV28 and TRBJ2-7, with D uncertain. V dropped 4 bases and J dropped 3 bases, with 7 bases sitting between them. CDR3 length equals 12 residues. Germline CDR1 is MDHEN and CDR2 is SYDVKM. This chain's CDR3 is CASSYWSYEQYF. The CDR3 nucleotides read TGTGCCAGCAGTTATTGGAGCTACGAGCAGTACTTC.

V is TRBV18 and J is TRBJ2-3; D ambiguous. Germline V CDR1 and CDR2: KGHSH, LQKENI. The CDR3 spans 10 residues. Trimming removed 6 bases from V and 6 bases from J, with 4 bases in between. The CDR3 loop reads CASSEDTQYF. CDR3 DNA: TGTGCCAGCTCGGAGGATACGCAGTATTTT.

This clonotype is termed medium-sized. This chain connects TRBV27 to TRBJ1-2; D remains unclear. From germline, CDR1 is MNHEY and CDR2 SMNVEV (reference sequence). Trimming shortened V by 3 bases and J by 7 bases, and 24 bases separated the two germline ends. The CDR3 has 17 amino acids. This CDR3 is CASSFKVPGQSVGGYTF. The CDR3 DNA is TGTGCCAGCAGTTTCAAGGTCCCGGGCCAAAGTGTAGGTGGCTACACCTTC.

This clonotype occurred many times. The J gene is TRBJ2-5, the V gene TRBV20-1; D not certain. V was shortened by 4 bases and J by 2 bases, with 5 bases between the two germline ends. Germline CDR1 DFQATT, CDR2 SNEGSKA (reference sequence). The CDR3 sequence is 11 residues long. In DNA form, the CDR3 reads TGCAGTGCTAAGCTACAAGAGACCCAGTACTTC. Its protein is CSAKLQETQYF.

At least ten counts were recorded for this clonotype. This chain uses TRBV5-1 with TRBJ2-2; TRBD2 is a possible D gene (5 bases). CDR1 is SGHRS and CDR2 is YFSETQ in the germline V gene. This CDR3 is built from 16 residues. Trimming stripped 5 bases from V and 2 bases from J, with 16 bases between. CDR3 amino acids: CASRYGGPGNTGELFF. CDR3 nucleotides: TGCGCCAGCAGATATGGCGGACCGGGAAACACCGGGGAGCTGTTTTTT.

The sample holds many counts of this clonotype. This rearrangement joins TRBV6-2 or TRBV6-3 to TRBJ2-3; tentatively, D is TRBD1 (6 bases). The CDR3 has 14 residues. Per germline, CDR1 MNHEY and CDR2 SVGEGT. Trimming cost V 0 bases and J 5 bases, with 9 bases left between them. The CDR3 coding sequence is TGTGCCAGCAGTTACTCGACAGGAGTAGATACGCAGTATTTT. It translates to CASSYSTGVDTQYF.

In this sample, this clonotype turned up many times. This chain connects TRBV20-1 to TRBJ1-1, with TRBD1 matching over 11 bases. V was pared by 0 bases and J by 4 bases, with 7 bases of the junction left unmatched. The germline CDR1 and CDR2 sequences are DFQATT and SNEGSKA (reference sequence). The CDR3 consists of 16 residues. Written as DNA, the CDR3 is TGCAGTGCTAGAGATCGTTTGGGGACAGGGGGCACTGAAGCTTTCTTT. Translation: CSARDRLGTGGTEAFF.

The table lists this clonotype with many counts. The CDR3 DNA sequence: TGTGCCAGCAGTTCCCCGGGGGCAAACATTCAGTACTTC. Amino acids: CASSSPGANIQYF. The chain uses TRBV6-5 and TRBJ2-4, with D perhaps TRBD1 or TRBD2 (6 bases each). In germline, CDR1 is MNHEY, CDR2 SVGAGI. Trimming removed 4 bases from V and 6 bases from J, with 10 bases in between. This CDR3 contains 13 residues.

This clonotype was seen repeatedly, ten times or more. The V and J genes are TRBV30 and TRBJ2-1; 12 bases map to TRBD1. This CDR3 spans 15 amino acids. The germline gives CDR1 GTSNPN, CDR2 SVGIG (reference sequence). The V gene end was trimmed by 2 bases and the J gene end by 8 bases; junction bases not matched to a gene: 7. The CDR3 region is CAWSQGTGGFDEQFF. CDR3 nucleotide sequence: TGTGCCTGGAGTCAAGGGACAGGGGGCTTCGATGAGCAGTTCTTC.

This clonotype qualifies as medium-sized (0.01 to 0.1%). The genes are TRBV29-1 and TRBJ2-6; 8 bases agree with TRBD1. The CDR3 runs to 17 residues. With V trimmed by 6 bases and J by 2 bases, 12 bases remained unmatched. CDR1 and CDR2 (germline): SQVTM, ANQGSEA. The CDR3 spells CSVITGQGKPGANVLTF. The CDR3 DNA reads as TGCAGCGTAATTACAGGACAGGGTAAACCTGGGGCCAACGTCCTGACTTTC.

By proportion, this clonotype is medium-sized. The chain couples TRBV7-9 to TRBJ1-1, with 7 bases lining up with TRBD1. CDR1 is SEHNR and CDR2 is FQNEAQ in the germline V gene (reference sequence). This CDR3 contains 13 residues. V dropped 2 bases and J dropped 3; count of bases not matched to a gene: 0. The CDR3 is CASSLTGDTEAFF. DNA for the CDR3: TGTGCCAGCAGCTTAACAGGGGACACTGAAGCTTTCTTT.

This clonotype appeared a few times. CDR3 in DNA: TGTGCCACCAGCCCGGACGCGCCGGATGGGCCCCAGCATTTT. It encodes CATSPDAPDGPQHF. This sequence joins TRBV24-1 and TRBJ1-5, with D uncertain. Per the germline V gene, CDR1 is KGHDR and CDR2 is SFDVKD. Trimming pared 7 bases from V and 9 bases from J, leaving 18 bases between. This CDR3 comprises 14 residues.

By share, this clonotype ranks as medium-sized. The chain is built from TRBV30 and TRBJ2-7, with TRBD2 as a possible D gene (5 bases). The CDR3 is 15 residues long. Deletions cut 4 bases from V and 1 base from J, with 17 bases between. Germline assignment: CDR1 GTSNPN and CDR2 SVGIG (reference sequence). The CDR3 coding sequence is TGTGCCTGGAACAGTGGCCACGGACTTTCCTACGAGCAGTACTTC. This gives the protein CAWNSGHGLSYEQYF.

This clonotype was observed at least ten times. The chain joins TRBV4-2 to TRBJ1-1; the match to TRBD1 covers 8 bases. The junction had 4 bases not matched to a gene; V was cut back by 3 bases and J by 1 base. CDR1 and CDR2 from the germline V gene are LGHNA and YNFKEQ. This CDR3 spans 15 amino acids. The CDR3 nucleotides are TGTGCCAGCAGCCAGGGGGGACAGGCGAACACTGAAGCTTTCTTT. Amino acids: CASSQGGQANTEAFF.

This clonotype counts as medium-sized. The rearrangement links TRBV28 to TRBJ2-3; TRBD1 matches 8 bases. With 4 bases clipped from V and 2 bases from J, the junction kept 8 bases outside the gene matches. This CDR3 contains 16 residues. Germline V gene lookup returns CDR1 MDHEN and CDR2 SYDVKM. CDR3 protein: CASSSTGARPTDTQYF. The CDR3 coding sequence is TGTGCCAGCAGTTCGACAGGGGCGCGCCCCACAGATACGCAGTATTTT. The whole variable domain, remainder taken from reference TRBV28 and TRBJ2-3, is DVKVTQSSRYLVKRTGEKVFLECVQDMDHENMFWYRQDPGLGLRLIYFSYDVKMKEKGDIPEGYSVSREKKERFSLILESASTNQTSMYLCASSSTGARPTDTQYFGPGTRLTVL.

This clonotype rates as hyperexpanded. The chain recombines TRBV27 with TRBJ2-3; TRBD2 matches 12 bases. Losses at the gene ends were 4 bases for V and 6 bases for J; bases not matched to a gene: 8. The CDR3 runs 16 residues. Germline V CDR1 and CDR2: MNHEY, SMNVEV (reference sequence). CDR3 sequence (DNA): TGTGCCAGCAGTTACCTAGCGGGAGGGCTGAAGGATACGCAGTATTTT. Translated: CASSYLAGGLKDTQYF.

This clonotype is categorized as medium-sized. The chain uses TRBV10-3 and TRBJ1-1; 9 bases match TRBD1. Trimming removed 5 bases from V and 1 base from J; junction bases left unmatched: 14. Per germline, CDR1 ENHRY and CDR2 SYGVKD. The CDR3 has 18 amino acids. The CDR3: CAISYGGDREGENTEAFF. Written as DNA, the CDR3 is TGTGCCATCAGTTACGGCGGGGACAGGGAGGGAGAGAACACTGAAGCTTTCTTT.

In its sample, this clonotype is medium-sized. The genes are TRBV7-9 and TRBJ2-3, with D unclear. V was shortened by 2 bases and J by 4 bases, with 1 base between the two germline ends. CDR1 SEHNR and CDR2 FQNEAQ come from the germline V gene (reference sequence). The CDR3 runs to 11 residues. The CDR3 loop reads CASSLSDTQYF. DNA for the CDR3: TGTGCCAGCAGCTTATCAGATACGCAGTATTTT.

In its sample, this clonotype was seen a few times. The chain has TRBV7-2 and TRBJ2-3; D unresolved. Trimming removed 1 base at V and 4 bases at J, with 9 bases between. Germline lookup yields CDR1 SGHTA and CDR2 FQGNSA. The CDR3 is 14 amino acids. CDR3 nucleotide sequence: TGTGCCAGCAGCTTAGTTCTCGGATCAGATACGCAGTATTTT. It is translated as CASSLVLGSDTQYF. Filled out from reference TRBV7-2 and TRBJ2-3, the complete variable domain reads GAGVSQSPSNKVTEKGKDVELRCDPISGHTALYWYRQSLGQGLEFLIYFQGNSAPDKSGLPSDRFSAERTGGSVSTLTIQRTQQEDSAVYLCASSLVLGSDTQYFGPGTRLTVL.